Described below is a single T cell receptor beta chain sequence and its context. As to time point: peripheral blood 6 weeks after treatment start. The data were taken from a study of PD-L1 blockade in urothelial cancer. Study-wide background: Reported median T cell count for blood samples was around 140,000.

Each PCR contained spiked-in synthetic TCR analog templates. Some clones are missing from TCRdb's copy, which holds only in-frame ones; the method was immunoSEQ multiplex PCR. There are about 66,000 clones in the sample; 88% occur only once, and around 11% lies in the top ten. This CDR3 has 14 amino acids. Trimming took 0 bases from V and 5 from J, leaving 9 bases between them. The germline V gene has CDR1 SGHTS and CDR2 YDEGEE. Sample: PBMCs, taken around atezolizumab (anti-PD-L1) treatment. This sequence joins TRBV5-8 and TRBJ1-5; D gene unclear. This receptor was obtained from a man aged 60-69 years with urothelial cancer. CDR3 DNA: TGTGCCAGCAGCTTGGTGATGGGAGATCAGCCCCAGCATTTT. As protein: CASSLVMGDQPQHF.